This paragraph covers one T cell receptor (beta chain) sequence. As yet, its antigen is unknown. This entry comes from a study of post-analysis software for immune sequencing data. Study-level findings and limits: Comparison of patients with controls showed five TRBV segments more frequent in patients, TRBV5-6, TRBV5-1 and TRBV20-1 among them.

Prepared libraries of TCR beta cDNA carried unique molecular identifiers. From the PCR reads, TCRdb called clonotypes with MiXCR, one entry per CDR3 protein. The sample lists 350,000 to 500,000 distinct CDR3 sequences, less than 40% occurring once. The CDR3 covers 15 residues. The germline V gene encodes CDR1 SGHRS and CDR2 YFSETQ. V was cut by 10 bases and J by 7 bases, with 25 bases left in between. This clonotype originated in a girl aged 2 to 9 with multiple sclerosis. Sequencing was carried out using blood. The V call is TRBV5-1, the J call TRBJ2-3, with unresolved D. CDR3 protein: CAGIPWPTDWNTQYF. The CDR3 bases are TGCGCCGGCATTCCGTGGCCTACCGACTGGAATACGCAGTATTTT.